This T cell receptor beta chain is drawn from a study of blood T cell repertoires in COVID-19. On the study more broadly: The study drew acute and convalescent COVID-19 samples from the United States, Italy and Spain. The cDNA or gDNA used as material had been derived from T cells, B-cell-depleted T cells, or PBMCs.

Original handling: Using reference gene primer amplification, nucleated cell counts were estimated. The protocol was immunoSEQ multiplex PCR, while the TCRdb copy is restricted to in-frame clones and leaves out a portion. From that table come the V and J calls and clone size; the DNA was used to work out D and trimming. The table includes some 80,000 clones, roughly 82% detected once. This CDR3 is built from 13 residues. Germline V CDR1 and CDR2: SNHLY, FYNNEI. Trimming removed 10 bases from V and 7 bases from J, with 17 bases in between. The V call is TRBV2, the J call TRBJ1-5, with D maybe TRBD1 (5 bases). The TCR was taken from a woman of 80 years or more with active or convalescent COVID-19. The sample taken for sequencing was peripheral blood. The CDR3 sequence is CANGGGDGQPQHF. CDR3 nucleotide sequence: TGTGCCAACGGGGGAGGGGACGGGCAGCCCCAGCATTTT.